This T cell receptor beta chain was identified during a study of cytomegalovirus exposure and HLA in healthy donors. Study-level findings and limits: Researchers catalogued 150 or so TCR beta chains as cytomegalovirus-associated.

V dropped 4 bases and J dropped 4 bases, with 19 bases sitting between them. The CDR3 is made up of 16 amino acids. Germline-derived CDR1 and CDR2 are MGHRA and YSYEKL. With regard to this clone: No antigen is known for it.

The data were produced by immunoSEQ multiplex PCR, yet TCRdb's version contains in-frame clones alone and is incomplete. Here the sample spans 150,000 to 180,000 clones, around 84% being singletons. The rearrangement links TRBV4-1 to TRBJ1-2; D remains ambiguous. Sequencing was performed on PBMCs. The TCR was taken from a human donor in good health. DNA for the CDR3: TGCGCCAGCAGCCCTTCGGAACCTCGAGGCCCCTATGGCTACACCTTC. It translates to CASSPSEPRGPYGYTF.